This T cell receptor beta chain was found in a study of T cells after yellow fever vaccination. TCRdb called the 5' RACE reads again in MiXCR, with one record for every CDR3 protein. The sample lists fewer than 400,000 distinct CDR3 sequences, 6.2% occurring once. Looked up from germline, CDR1 is SGHRS and CDR2 is YFSETQ. After removal of 3 bases from V and 3 bases from J, the junction contained 1 base not matched to a gene. The CDR3 is 13 residues long. The chain carries TRBV5-1 and TRBJ2-3, with 7 bases aligning to TRBD2. Source: PBMCs, taken 5 days after the yellow fever booster vaccination. The receptor's source is a man aged 30-40 years who received the YFV17D yellow fever vaccine. The CDR3 reads CASSWDYTDTQYF. The CDR3 nucleotides read TGCGCCAGCAGCTGGGACTATACAGATACGCAGTATTTT.